This TCR beta chain was recovered during a study of blood T cell repertoires in COVID-19. Some clones are missing from TCRdb's copy, which holds only in-frame ones; the method was immunoSEQ multiplex PCR. The table records 390,000 or so clones, 75% to 90% of them present only once. CDR1 and CDR2 (germline): MNHEY, SVGAGI. Trimming shortened V by 6 bases and J by 0 bases, and 12 bases separated the two germline ends. The CDR3 is made up of 15 amino acids. This sequence joins TRBV6-5 and TRBJ1-5, with D possibly matching TRBD1 (5 bases). Sample: peripheral blood. The TCR comes from a woman under 40 with active or convalescent COVID-19. CDR3 in DNA: TGTGCCAGCAGGCCACAGGCCTATAGCAATCAGCCCCAGCATTTT. As protein: CASRPQAYSNQPQHF.